The present TCR beta chain was sequenced within a study of shared clonotypes between healthy human individuals. The repertoire was sequenced with immunoSEQ multiplex PCR; TCRdb's copy has only in-frame clones and lacks some. The sample contains around 700,000 clones, 72% of which appear only once. Study-wide points: All-four-donor shared clonotypes had higher generation probabilities than non-shared clonotypes did. Sharing across four donors was highest in naive CD4 (around 5%) and lowest in memory CD8 (approximately 0.4%). Clonotype sharing among donors, it was expected, would be affected by sequencing depth.

This CDR3 is 11 amino acids long. CDR1 and CDR2 from the germline V gene are MNHEY and SVGAGI. Trimming pared 5 bases from V and 9 bases from J, leaving 8 bases between. This clone was recorded only once. Its target is not known. The chain employs TRBV6-5 and TRBJ2-1; D call uncertain. Sample: memory CD4+ T cells sorted from blood. Subset indicated: CD45RA-negative fraction. The origin of this receptor is a young woman in good health. In nucleotides, the CDR3 is TGTGCCAGCAGTCCCCCGGGTGAGCAGTTCTTC. This encodes CASSPPGEQFF.